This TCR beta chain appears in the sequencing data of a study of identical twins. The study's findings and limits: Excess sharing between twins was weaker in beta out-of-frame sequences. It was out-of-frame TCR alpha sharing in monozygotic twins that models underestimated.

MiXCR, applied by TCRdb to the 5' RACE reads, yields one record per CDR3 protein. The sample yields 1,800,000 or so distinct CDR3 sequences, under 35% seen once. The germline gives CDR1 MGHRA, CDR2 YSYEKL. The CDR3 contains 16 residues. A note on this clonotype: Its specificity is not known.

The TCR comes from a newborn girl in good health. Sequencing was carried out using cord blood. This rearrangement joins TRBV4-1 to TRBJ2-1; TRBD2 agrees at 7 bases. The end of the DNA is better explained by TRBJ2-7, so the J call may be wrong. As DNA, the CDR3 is TGCGCCAGCAGCCAGCGAGCTAGCGGAGACTACAATGAGCAGTACTTC. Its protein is CASSQRASGDYNEQYF.